Listed below are T cell receptor beta chains from one sample, sequenced in a study of Graves' ophthalmopathy and Graves' hyperthyroidism. TCRdb reprocessed the multiplex PCR reads with MiXCR, giving one entry per CDR3 protein. This table holds 450,000 to 600,000 distinct CDR3 sequences, about 40% found once. Source material: peripheral blood or thyroid tissue (not recorded which). Receptors originate from an adult man with Graves' hyperthyroidism. Each CDR3 is given with its conserved first and last residue. The D gene is left open where the match is weak. A clone size is listed for some rows: how often the clone was seen (once, few, many), or a class if it is expanded.

clone_size cdr3_length j_call d_call v_call cdr3_aa cdr3_nt
NA 15 TRBJ1-2 NA TRBV7-2 CASLQGSGRIYGYTF TGTGCCAGCCTCCAGGGTTCAGGGCGTATCTATGGCTACACCTTC
once 13 TRBJ1-1 NA TRBV9 CAGSPRLNTEAFF TGTGCCGGCAGCCCCCGGCTAAACACTGAAGCTTTCTTT
many 12 TRBJ2-7 TRBD2 TRBV12-3/TRBV12-4 CATRLAGNEQYF TGTGCCACGAGACTAGCAGGGAACGAGCAGTACTTC
few 15 TRBJ1-5 NA TRBV27 CASSQGGPSNQPQHF TGTGCCAGCAGTCAAGGGGGGCCGAGCAATCAGCCCCAGCATTTT
NA 13 TRBJ1-4 NA TRBV10-3 CAIRWDGNEKLFF TGTGCCATCAGATGGGACGGTAATGAAAAACTGTTTTTT
NA 15 TRBJ2-3 NA TRBV24-1 CATSDPGAGRDTQYF TGTGCCACCAGTGATCCCGGTGCAGGGAGGGATACGCAGTATTTT
NA 13 TRBJ1-1 NA TRBV7-4 CASSFEGRDEAFF TGTGCCAGCAGCTTTGAGGGAAGAGATGAAGCTTTCTTT
NA 13 TRBJ2-1 NA TRBV7-9 CASSLAAGNEQFF TGTGCCAGCAGCTTAGCGGCCGGCAATGAGCAGTTCTTC
NA 15 TRBJ2-7 NA TRBV20-1 CSAILLGGVSYEQYF TGCAGTGCTATTTTGCTCGGGGGAGTCTCCTACGAGCAGTACTTC
NA 15 TRBJ1-1 NA TRBV12-3/TRBV12-4 CASSFGRGAGTEAFF TGTGCCAGCAGTTTCGGCAGGGGAGCGGGCACTGAAGCTTTCTTT
once 13 TRBJ2-5 NA TRBV20-1 CSALGPYQETQYF TGCAGTGCCCTCGGACCATACCAAGAGACCCAGTACTTC
many 12 TRBJ2-5 NA TRBV20-1 CSARFLQETQYF TGCAGTGCTAGATTCCTCCAAGAGACCCAGTACTTC
NA 14 TRBJ2-5 NA TRBV7-6 CASSFRTLQETRYF TGTGCTAGCAGCTTTCGGACTCTGCAAGAGACCCGGTACTTC
NA 16 TRBJ1-5 TRBD1 TRBV7-3 CASSPAGQGVDQPQHF TGTGCCAGCAGTCCCGCGGGACAGGGGGTGGATCAGCCCCAGCATTTT
many 14 TRBJ2-7 NA TRBV29-1 CSVGGGSATYEQYF TGCAGCGTTGGGGGCGGTTCGGCAACCTACGAGCAGTACTTC
few 13 TRBJ2-5 NA TRBV2 CASSDQGGETQYF TGTGCCAGCAGTGACCAGGGTGGGGAGACCCAGTACTTC
few 12 TRBJ1-4 TRBD1 TRBV27 CASSSDRGAMFF TGTGCCAGCAGTAGCGACAGGGGCGCGATGTTTTTT
NA 14 TRBJ2-7 NA TRBV24-1 CATSEASRAYEQYF TGTGCCACCAGTGAAGCCAGCAGGGCCTACGAGCAGTACTTC
NA 12 TRBJ1-4 TRBD1 TRBV20-1 CSARDRREKLFF TGCAGTGCTAGGGACAGGAGGGAAAAACTGTTTTTT
NA 15 TRBJ1-6 TRBD1 TRBV27 CASSLQQGYNSPLHF TGTGCCAGCAGTTTACAACAGGGGTATAATTCACCCCTCCACTTT
many 17 TRBJ2-5 TRBD2 TRBV20-1 CSARDSSGGFRGETQYF TGCAGTGCTAGAGATAGCAGCGGGGGGTTTAGAGGGGAGACCCAGTACTTC
NA 13 TRBJ1-5 TRBD1 TRBV2 CASRRDSSQPQHF TGTGCCAGCAGACGGGACAGCAGTCAGCCCCAGCATTTT